This TCR beta chain was documented in a study of PD-L1 blockade in urothelial cancer. After removal of 0 bases from V and 13 bases from J, the junction contained 13 bases not matched to a gene. In germline, CDR1 is SGHRS, CDR2 YFSETQ. This CDR3 is built from 15 residues. Documented time point: peripheral blood 6 weeks after treatment start. Each patient presented with locally advanced or metastatic urothelial carcinoma. Using immunoSEQ multiplex PCR, the repertoire was profiled, and TCRdb retains in-frame clones only, with some absent. The sample includes around 87,000 clones, around four fifths seen only once; the top ten take around 8.1%.

The clonotype originates from a man between 65 and 85 years old with urothelial cancer. V gene TRBV5-1 combines with J gene TRBJ2-4, with TRBD1 identical over 7 bases. Here the sequenced sample was PBMCs, taken around atezolizumab (anti-PD-L1) treatment. The CDR3 sequence is CASSLGGTGADSQYF. The CDR3, as DNA: TGCGCCAGCAGCTTGGGCGGAACAGGGGCTGACTCCCAGTACTTC. Together with reference TRBV5-1 and TRBJ2-4, the CDR3 gives the full variable domain: KAGVTQTPRYLIKTRGQQVTLSCSPISGHRSVSWYQQTPGQGLQFLFEYFSETQRNKGNFPGRFSGRQFSNSRSEMNVSTLELGDSALYLCASSLGGTGADSQYFGAGTRLSVL.